The 29 T cell receptor beta chains below were found in one sample sequenced in a study of T-cell reconstitution after alpha-beta-depleted transplantation in children. Unique molecular identifiers were used to barcode this TCRbeta library. A single record per CDR3 protein comes from TCRdb applying MiXCR to the PCR reads. The data show about 980,000 distinct CDR3 sequences, about 31% seen once. Sequences were derived from PBMCs, mostly from graft donor cells, sampled 360 days after TCRalphabeta/CD19-depleted stem cell transplant. The receptors originated from a boy less than two years old who had a stem cell transplant for SCID, so the T cells may come from the graft donor.

The rearrangement links TRBV7-9 to TRBJ1-1; D remains ambiguous. V was trimmed by 0 bases and J by 0 bases, leaving 5 bases between them. CDR1 and CDR2 (germline): SEHNR, FQNEAQ (reference sequence). This CDR3 contains 14 residues. In DNA, the CDR3 is TGTGCCAGCAGCTTAGCCCAGGTGAACACTGAAGCTTTCTTT. Protein: CASSLAQVNTEAFF.

This sequence joins TRBV7-9 and TRBJ2-5, with D uncertain. The CDR3 consists of 14 residues. In germline, CDR1 is SEHNR, CDR2 FQNEAQ (reference sequence). The V end was cut by 5 bases, the J end by 2 bases, with 12 bases between. CDR3 loop: CASSLHTTQETQYF. The CDR3 coding sequence is TGTGCCAGCAGCCTCCACACCACGCAAGAGACCCAGTACTTC. Variable domain in full (rest from reference TRBV7-9 and TRBJ2-5): DTGVSQNPRHKITKRGQNVTFRCDPISEHNRLYWYRQTLGQGPEFLTYFQNEAQLEKSRLLSDRFSAERPKGSFSTLEIQRTEQGDSAMYLCASSLHTTQETQYFGPGTRLLVL.

The CDR3 DNA is TGTGCCAGCAGCGTAAACCCCGTATTGAAAACCGGGGAGCTGTTTTTT. This translates into CASSVNPVLKTGELFF. The rearrangement joins TRBV9 to TRBJ2-2; D gene uncertain. The V gene lost 1 base and the J gene lost 5 bases, with 15 bases spanning the gap. Germline assignment: CDR1 SGDLS and CDR2 YYNGEE. This CDR3 spans 16 amino acids.

The rearrangement uses TRBV20-1 and TRBJ1-2; D unclear. The V end was cut by 6 bases, the J end by 4 bases, with 15 bases between. CDR1 DFQATT and CDR2 SNEGSKA come from the germline V gene (reference sequence). This CDR3 has 13 residues. CDR3: CSAGYGFVYGYTF. DNA of the CDR3: TGCAGTGCAGGTTATGGCTTCGTCTATGGCTACACCTTC.

This clonotype was counted a few times. This sequence joins TRBV12-3 or TRBV12-4 and TRBJ2-5, with D possibly being TRBD1 (5 bases). This CDR3 comprises 14 residues. V was shortened by 5 bases and J by 1 base, with 11 bases between the two germline ends. The CDR3 DNA reads TGTGCCAGCAGTCGAGACAGCTCCCAAGAGACCCAGTACTTC. It is translated as CASSRDSSQETQYF.

The genes are TRBV3-1 and TRBJ2-3; D possibly corresponds to TRBD1 (5 bases). Germline V gene data show CDR1 as LGHDT and CDR2 as YNNKEL (reference sequence). The CDR3 has 15 amino acids. V lost 0 bases and J 1 base, leaving 8 bases between the germline ends. In DNA form, the CDR3 reads TGTGCCAGCAGCCAAGAAGACAGACGCACAGATACGCAGTATTTT. This gives the protein CASSQEDRRTDTQYF.

In its sample, this clonotype was seen once. This chain's CDR3 is CASSSDQQGTIYNSPLHF. CDR3 in DNA: TGTGCCAGCAGTTCGGACCAACAGGGGACGATCTATAATTCACCCCTCCACTTT. The chain has TRBV28 and TRBJ1-6; 7 bases agree with TRBD1. V lost 4 bases and J lost 3; bases outside the gene matches: 12. The CDR3 is made up of 18 amino acids. Germline values: CDR1 MDHEN, CDR2 SYDVKM.

The chain employs TRBV5-4 and TRBJ2-7, with 9 nucleotides matching TRBD2. This CDR3 is 16 amino acids long. Germline CDR1 SGHNT, CDR2 YYREEE (reference sequence). V lost 3 bases, J lost 0 bases, and 7 bases stayed unmatched. This CDR3 reads CASSWLQRGASYEQYF. In DNA, the CDR3 is TGTGCCAGCAGCTGGCTGCAGCGGGGGGCCTCCTACGAGCAGTACTTC.

V is TRBV4-3 and J is TRBJ1-1; D uncertain. Germline V CDR1 and CDR2: LGHNA, YSLEER. V lost 1 base, J lost 0 bases, and 9 bases lay in between. The CDR3 spans 15 residues. This CDR3 is CASSQGRLLNTEAFF. The CDR3 DNA reads TGCGCCAGCAGCCAAGGCCGACTCTTGAACACTGAAGCTTTCTTT.

This clonotype was picked up a small number of times. J is TRBJ2-1 and V is TRBV5-1, with 7 positions matching TRBD1. V lost 4 bases and J lost 2; bases outside the gene matches: 6. Germline loops: CDR1 SGHRS, CDR2 YFSETQ. This CDR3 region has 15 residues. For the CDR3, the DNA is TGCGCCAGCAGCAAAAAAGGGGGCACCTACAATGAGCAGTTCTTC. It codes for CASSKKGGTYNEQFF.

This clonotype has a handful of counts. V is TRBV20-1 and J is TRBJ2-3; no firm D call. The V end was cut by 6 bases, the J end by 6 bases, with 7 bases between. The germline gives CDR1 DFQATT, CDR2 SNEGSKA (reference sequence). This CDR3 has 10 amino acids. CDR3 DNA: TGCAGTGCAGAGGTGGATACGCAGTATTTT. This translates into CSAEVDTQYF.

This clonotype has more than one count but fewer than ten. The chain recombines TRBV18 with TRBJ1-3; D is undetermined. Germline CDR1 reads KGHSH; CDR2 reads LQKENI. Trimming cost V 3 bases and J 4 bases, with 13 bases left between them. The CDR3 sequence is 15 residues long. This CDR3 reads CASSPLVGQGNTIYF. In nucleotides, the CDR3 is TGTGCCAGCTCACCTTTGGTCGGCCAAGGAAACACCATATATTTT.

This chain links TRBV20-1 with TRBJ2-7; possible D gene TRBD1, 5 bases. There are 13 residues in the CDR3. Germline V gene data show CDR1 as DFQATT and CDR2 as SNEGSKA (reference sequence). Trimming took off 1 base at V and 2 bases at J, with 9 bases between the two ends. CDR3 sequence (DNA): TGCAGTGCTAGAGTCCAGGGCCCCTACGAGCAGTACTTC. Translating gives CSARVQGPYEQYF.

This chain's CDR3 is CASSERGELFF. In DNA form, the CDR3 reads TGTGCCAGCAGCGAACGCGGGGAGCTGTTTTTT. The V call is TRBV2, the J call TRBJ2-2; D gene uncertain. Germline V gives CDR1 SNHLY, CDR2 FYNNEI. The V end was cut by 6 bases, the J end by 7 bases, with 6 bases between. This CDR3 spans 11 amino acids.

This sequence joins TRBV5-1 and TRBJ2-7; 7 bases align to TRBD2. CDR1 and CDR2 from the germline V gene are SGHRS and YFSETQ. The CDR3 spans 15 residues. J was trimmed by 1 base and V by 3 bases; bases with no gene match: 7. CDR3 region: CASSSTAGVSYEQYF. The CDR3 DNA reads TGCGCCAGCAGCTCTACTGCGGGGGTGTCCTACGAGCAGTACTTC.

This clonotype was seen a few times. This chain connects TRBV5-1 to TRBJ2-7; no firm D call. Germline assignment: CDR1 SGHRS and CDR2 YFSETQ. The CDR3 contains 14 residues. Trimming took off 0 bases at V and 5 bases at J, with 12 bases between the two ends. CDR3 amino acids: CASSLGQVTHEQYF. In nucleotides, the CDR3 is TGCGCCAGCAGCTTGGGCCAGGTTACCCACGAGCAGTACTTC.

This clonotype has just a few counts. The rearrangement uses TRBV9 and TRBJ2-3, with 7 bases lining up with TRBD1. With V trimmed by 3 bases and J by 1 base, 2 bases remained unmatched. The CDR3 extends over 14 amino acids. CDR1 SGDLS and CDR2 YYNGEE come from the germline V gene. CDR3 sequence: CASSGDSRTDTQYF. Written as DNA, the CDR3 is TGTGCCAGCAGCGGGGACAGCCGCACAGATACGCAGTATTTT.

The V gene is TRBV6-2 or TRBV6-3, the J gene TRBJ2-5, with D unresolved. The V gene's germline CDR1 is MNHEY and CDR2 SVGEGT. CDR3 length: 14 amino acids. V was clipped by 0 bases and J by 4 bases, with 9 bases between them. The CDR3 reads CASSYSSRRETQYF. The CDR3 region has the DNA TGTGCCAGCAGTTACTCTTCTAGGAGAGAGACCCAGTACTTC.

V and J are TRBV11-2 and TRBJ1-2; the match to TRBD1 covers 10 bases. The CDR3 is made up of 14 amino acids. Trimming took 1 base from V and 6 from J; bases not matched to a gene: 2. Germline loops: CDR1 SGHAT, CDR2 FQNNGV. The CDR3 loop is CASSLVGQGHGYTF. CDR3 coding DNA: TGTGCCAGCAGCTTAGTGGGACAGGGGCATGGCTACACCTTC.

This chain joins TRBV12-3 or TRBV12-4 and TRBJ2-3; perhaps D is TRBD1 or TRBD2 (5 bases each). The V end was cut by 6 bases, the J end by 1 base, with 17 bases between. The CDR3 loop spans 16 amino acids. CDR3 loop: CASSGGGLAGTDTQYF. The CDR3 DNA sequence: TGTGCCAGCAGCGGTGGGGGTCTAGCAGGCACAGATACGCAGTATTTT.

This clonotype was observed once. The chain has TRBV28 and TRBJ2-3, with D tentatively TRBD2 (6 bases). This CDR3 is built from 12 residues. Germline CDR1 and CDR2: MDHEN and SYDVKM. V was clipped by 4 bases and J by 12 bases, with 14 bases between them. The CDR3 sequence: CASSSSQGLQYF. The CDR3 DNA follows: TGTGCCAGCAGTTCAAGCCAGGGACTTCAGTATTTT.

The genes are TRBV7-8 and TRBJ2-2; D is unclear. The germline V gene has CDR1 SGHVS and CDR2 FQNEAQ. V lost 5 bases to trimming and J lost 3 bases, with 10 bases between them. The CDR3 runs 14 residues. The CDR3 loop reads CASSHVGDTGELFF. CDR3 nucleotide sequence: TGTGCCAGCAGCCACGTCGGCGACACCGGGGAGCTGTTTTTT.

This clonotype was detected a few times. The V call is TRBV7-6, the J call TRBJ2-7; D is perhaps TRBD1 (6 bases). The CDR3 loop spans 14 amino acids. The germline CDR1 and CDR2 sequences are SGHVS and FNYEAQ. Between the trimmed V and J ends, which lost 5 bases and 2 bases, there was a span of 13 bases. CDR3 in amino acids: CASSPIGQTYEQYF. The CDR3 DNA sequence: TGTGCCAGCAGCCCAATAGGACAGACCTACGAGCAGTACTTC.

The chain uses TRBV4-1 and TRBJ2-1, with 10 bases identical to TRBD2. The CDR3 is 24 residues long. J gave up 0 bases and V 0 bases, and 23 bases lay outside the gene matches. Germline V CDR1 and CDR2: MGHRA, YSYEKL. This chain's CDR3 is CASSQDSRESLLAGDPSSYNEQFF. In DNA, the CDR3 is TGCGCCAGCAGCCAAGATTCCCGGGAGAGTTTGCTAGCGGGGGACCCGAGCTCCTACAATGAGCAGTTCTTC.

J is TRBJ1-4 and V is TRBV20-1; 7 nucleotides line up with TRBD1. The germline V gene encodes CDR1 DFQATT and CDR2 SNEGSKA (reference sequence). The CDR3 has 13 residues. The CDR3 protein is CSALGTVNEKLFF. The CDR3 coding sequence is TGCAGCGCTCTCGGGACAGTTAATGAAAAACTGTTTTTT.

The rearrangement links TRBV5-1 to TRBJ2-3; no firm D call. Germline lookup yields CDR1 SGHRS and CDR2 YFSETQ. This CDR3 is 15 amino acids long. Trimming left V 3 bases short and J 3 bases short, with 14 bases between. The CDR3 loop is CASSSRLFGTDTQYF. The CDR3 DNA follows: TGCGCCAGCAGCTCAAGACTCTTCGGGACAGATACGCAGTATTTT.

This clonotype was recorded a few times. The V gene is TRBV7-8, the J gene TRBJ2-5, with a possible D match to TRBD2 (5 bases). With 5 bases removed from V and 7 bases from J, the gap between germline ends came to 14 bases. The CDR3 contains 13 residues. The V gene's germline CDR1 is SGHVS and CDR2 FQNEAQ. CDR3 loop: CASSPSAEGTQYF. DNA for the CDR3: TGTGCCAGCAGCCCCTCGGCCGAGGGGACCCAGTACTTC.

The CDR3 loop is CASSWGQLYTEAFF. Here the CDR3 DNA reads TGTGCCAGCAGCTGGGGACAGTTATACACTGAAGCTTTCTTT. The V and J genes are TRBV5-6 and TRBJ1-1, with 7 bases identical to TRBD1. The germline gives CDR1 SGHDT, CDR2 YYEEEE. After removal of 3 bases from V and 3 bases from J, the junction contained 5 bases not matched to a gene. The CDR3 is 14 residues long.

The genes are TRBV7-2 and TRBJ1-2; D is ambiguous. Trimming cost V 4 bases and J 2 bases, with 11 bases left between them. The CDR3 spans 14 residues. Germline V gene data show CDR1 as SGHTA and CDR2 as FQGNSA. CDR3 bases: TGTGCCAGCAGCTACCGACAAATCAACTATGGCTACACCTTC. Translation: CASSYRQINYGYTF.